These 25 T cell receptor beta chains were all obtained from the same sample, sequenced in a study of blood T cell repertoires in COVID-19. Clones were read by immunoSEQ multiplex PCR, and TCRdb kept only the in-frame ones, dropping some. Of some 6,100 clones listed, approximately 82% are singletons. Specimen: peripheral blood. These TCRs come from a human donor with active COVID-19. The donor label of this sample is uncertain.

In nucleotides, the CDR3 is TGTGCCAGCTCACCAGCCCCAGGGCAGGCCGGGGAGCTGTTTTTT. This codes for CASSPAPGQAGELFF. V gene TRBV18 combines with J gene TRBJ2-2; TRBD1 is a possible D gene (5 bases). Between the trimmed V and J ends, which lost 2 bases and 6 bases, there was a span of 13 bases. The germline V gene encodes CDR1 KGHSH and CDR2 LQKENI. The CDR3 is 15 residues long.

This clone has just one count. The chain links TRBV12-3 or TRBV12-4 to TRBJ2-7; D not resolved. This CDR3 has 12 residues. Trimming stripped 0 bases from V and 3 bases from J, with 3 bases between. The CDR3 bases are TGTGCCAGCAGTTTAGCCCTCTACGAGCAGTACTTC. This encodes CASSLALYEQYF.

This clone was found once. The CDR3 reads CASSLVGSGASTDTQYF. The CDR3 region has the DNA TGTGCCAGCAGCTTAGTCGGGTCAGGGGCTAGCACAGATACGCAGTATTTT. V usage is TRBV11-2 and J usage is TRBJ2-3; D perhaps matches TRBD1 (6 bases). The germline gives CDR1 SGHAT, CDR2 FQNNGV. Trimming removed 1 base at V and 0 bases at J, with 14 bases between. There are 17 residues in the CDR3.

The chain recombines TRBV9 with TRBJ2-1; 8 positions match TRBD2. The CDR3 has 16 residues. Germline trimming cut 3 bases from V and 2 bases from J; bases unmatched to any gene: 7. The germline V gene has CDR1 SGDLS and CDR2 YYNGEE. The CDR3: CASSAPIAGTYNEQFF. DNA for the CDR3: TGTGCCAGCAGCGCTCCAATAGCGGGAACCTACAATGAGCAGTTCTTC.

The chain has TRBV7-9 and TRBJ1-1; 8 bases map to TRBD1. The length of the CDR3 is 14 residues. The ends lost 6 bases at V and 6 bases at J; junction bases unmatched: 9. Germline V gene data show CDR1 as SEHNR and CDR2 as FQNEAQ (reference sequence). In DNA, the CDR3 is TGTGCCAGCAGGCCGGGACAGGTCCGACCTGAAGCTTTCTTT. It encodes CASRPGQVRPEAFF.

The CDR3 protein is CASSQERTGGLNEQFF. CDR3 DNA: TGCGCCAGCAGCCAGGAAAGGACAGGGGGGTTGAATGAGCAGTTCTTC. The V and J genes are TRBV4-3 and TRBJ2-1; 10 bases are a match to TRBD1. V lost 3 bases and J lost 7; bases outside the gene matches: 9. Germline CDR1 LGHNA, CDR2 YSLEER. The CDR3 consists of 16 residues.

This rearrangement joins TRBV28 to TRBJ1-1, with D possibly being TRBD1 (6 bases). Germline CDR1 MDHEN, CDR2 SYDVKM. Trimming took off 5 bases at V and 5 bases at J, with 18 bases between the two ends. This CDR3 has 15 amino acids. The CDR3 region has the DNA TGTGCCAGCAGTAGCCCCAGGGAGGGGGAGACTGAAGCTTTCTTT. Amino acids: CASSSPREGETEAFF.

The rearrangement links TRBV10-2 to TRBJ1-4; 7 positions match TRBD1. J gave up 6 bases and V 0 bases, and 1 base lay outside the gene matches. The CDR3 is 14 residues long. CDR1 and CDR2 from the germline V gene are WSHSY and SAAADI. The CDR3 DNA sequence: TGCGCCAGCAGTGAGTCCACAGGGGATGAAAAACTGTTTTTT. It specifies CASSESTGDEKLFF.

The chain combines TRBV2 with TRBJ1-5; perhaps TRBD1 as D (5 bases). The CDR3 is 16 amino acids. Germline V gene lookup returns CDR1 SNHLY and CDR2 FYNNEI. V lost 3 bases and J 3 bases, leaving 15 bases between the germline ends. The CDR3 reads CASSDGVSGNNQPQHF. CDR3 DNA: TGTGCCAGCAGTGATGGCGTGTCAGGGAACAATCAGCCCCAGCATTTT.

The chain has TRBV7-2 and TRBJ1-3; a possible D gene is TRBD1 (6 bases). V lost 5 bases, J lost 0 bases, and 11 bases lay in between. The CDR3 spans 15 residues. Germline-derived CDR1 and CDR2 are SGHTA and FQGNSA. CDR3 residues: CASSTDRSSGNTIYF. The CDR3, as DNA: TGTGCCAGCAGCACCGACAGGAGCTCTGGAAACACCATATATTTT.

J is TRBJ2-3 and V is TRBV11-2, with D possibly matching TRBD1 (5 bases). Germline CDR1 reads SGHAT; CDR2 reads FQNNGV. The V end was cut by 1 base, the J end by 1 base, with 9 bases between. CDR3 length equals 15 residues. CDR3 coding DNA: TGTGCCAGCAGCTTAGCAGGGAAGGGCACAGATACGCAGTATTTT. It yields the protein CASSLAGKGTDTQYF.

The chain employs TRBV7-3 and TRBJ2-2; 16 positions agree with TRBD2. Germline-derived CDR1 and CDR2 are SGHTA and FQGTGA. CDR3 size: 18 residues. The trim removed 4 bases at V and 4 bases at J, leaving 6 bases unmatched. The CDR3 is CASSSGTSGRVGTGELFF. The CDR3 DNA is TGTGCCAGCAGCTCCGGGACTAGCGGGAGGGTGGGCACCGGGGAGCTGTTTTTT.

The chain has TRBV5-1 and TRBJ2-7; the match to TRBD2 covers 10 bases. This CDR3 has 16 residues. The trim removed 4 bases at V and 1 base at J, leaving 8 bases unmatched. Germline V gene data show CDR1 as SGHRS and CDR2 as YFSETQ. CDR3 nucleotides: TGCGCCAGCAGCACCTTTAGCGGGAGGCTTTCCTACGAGCAGTACGTC. Amino acid sequence: CASSTFSGRLSYEQYV.

The gene calls are TRBV15 and TRBJ1-6; 11 nucleotides match TRBD1. This CDR3 comprises 14 residues. Losses at the gene ends were 3 bases for V and 11 bases for J; bases not matched to a gene: 3. Germline values: CDR1 LNHNV, CDR2 YYDKDF (reference sequence). CDR3 sequence: CATSRDRGQTPLHF. CDR3 nucleotides: TGTGCCACCAGCAGGGACAGGGGGCAGACACCCCTCCACTTT.

The V call is TRBV28, the J call TRBJ2-5, with TRBD1 as a possible D gene (5 bases). Germline lookup yields CDR1 MDHEN and CDR2 SYDVKM. Trimming left V 3 bases short and J 5 bases short, with 13 bases between. The CDR3 consists of 14 residues. CDR3 sequence: CASSFLRAGETQYF. As DNA, the CDR3 is TGTGCCAGCAGTTTTCTCAGGGCAGGGGAGACCCAGTACTTC.

The chain combines TRBV25-1 with TRBJ2-5; TRBD2 aligns across 13 bases. The trim removed 6 bases at V and 5 bases at J, leaving 3 bases unmatched. The CDR3 totals 14 residues. CDR1 and CDR2 (germline): MGHDK, SYGVNS. DNA for the CDR3: TGTGCCAGCAGACTAGCGGGAGGGCCTGAGACCCAGTACTTC. It is translated as CASRLAGGPETQYF.

V is TRBV6-4 and J is TRBJ2-3; D possibly corresponds to TRBD2 (5 bases). CDR1 is MRHNA, CDR2 SNTAGT, per germline. Trimming shortened V by 2 bases and J by 6 bases, and 15 bases separated the two germline ends. This CDR3 region has 15 residues. This CDR3 reads CASSDEEGAADTQYF. CDR3 in DNA: TGTGCCAGCAGTGACGAAGAGGGCGCCGCGGATACGCAGTATTTT.

This chain joins TRBV6-2 or TRBV6-3 and TRBJ2-5, with 8 bases lining up with TRBD2. Germline loops: CDR1 MNHEY, CDR2 SVGEGT. V trimming: 0 bases; J trimming: 4 bases; junction bases outside the gene matches: 16. The CDR3 extends over 19 amino acids. In DNA form, the CDR3 reads TGTGCCAGCAGTTACTCGATATACAGGGTGAGCGGGAGTGCAGAGACCCAGTACTTC. Translation gives CASSYSIYRVSGSAETQYF.

The rearrangement links TRBV7-2 to TRBJ2-3; no clear D. The CDR3 is 13 amino acids. Germline loops: CDR1 SGHTA, CDR2 FQGNSA. V lost 3 bases, J lost 5 bases, and 9 bases lay in between. The CDR3 reads CASSLGMRDTQYF. DNA for the CDR3: TGTGCCAGCAGCTTGGGCATGAGAGATACGCAGTATTTT.

This chain links TRBV9 with TRBJ2-5; D is ambiguous. V dropped 2 bases and J dropped 5 bases, with 10 bases sitting between them. The CDR3 spans 13 residues. The V gene's germline CDR1 is SGDLS and CDR2 YYNGEE. In DNA, the CDR3 is TGTGCCAGCAGCGTCCGTATCGGGGAGACCCAGTACTTC. Its protein is CASSVRIGETQYF.

The chain uses TRBV6-5 and TRBJ2-1, with D unresolved. The germline CDR1 and CDR2 sequences are MNHEY and SVGAGI. V lost 6 bases to trimming and J lost 0 bases, with 12 bases between them. The CDR3 consists of 15 residues. CDR3 coding DNA: TGTGCCAGCAGGAGCTCTTTTAGCTCCTACAATGAGCAGTTCTTC. This encodes CASRSSFSSYNEQFF.

The chain is built from TRBV11-3 and TRBJ1-2; the match to TRBD1 covers 9 bases. Trimming took 5 bases from V and 8 from J; bases not matched to a gene: 9. Germline CDR1 reads SGHNT; CDR2 reads YENEEA. The CDR3 is 14 amino acids. DNA for the CDR3: TGTGCCAGCAGCCTGAGGGGGACAGGGAAAGGCTACACCTTC. The encoded protein is CASSLRGTGKGYTF. Complete variable domain (other parts from reference TRBV11-3 and TRBJ1-2): EAGVVQSPRYKIIEKKQPVAFWCNPISGHNTLYWYLQNLGQGPELLIRYENEEAVDDSQLPKDRFSAERLKGVDSTLKIQPAELGDSAVYLCASSLRGTGKGYTFGSGTRLTVV.

The rearrangement uses TRBV6-1 and TRBJ2-3, with 13 bases aligning to TRBD2. Germline assignment: CDR1 MNHNS and CDR2 SASEGT. This CDR3 spans 16 amino acids. The V and J ends lost 6 bases and 5 bases, in that order; junction bases with no gene match: 8. In nucleotides, the CDR3 is TGTGCCAGCAGCGAACTAGCGGGGGGGCCACAAGATACGCAGTATTTT. Residues: CASSELAGGPQDTQYF.

The J gene is TRBJ2-1, the V gene TRBV5-4, with TRBD2 matching 12 bases. Trimming at V came to 5 bases and at J to 3 bases, leaving 3 bases not matched to a gene. Germline loops: CDR1 SGHNT, CDR2 YYREEE (reference sequence). This CDR3 comprises 15 residues. The CDR3 bases are TGTGCCAGCAGTTGGGGACTAGCGGGCTACAATGAGCAGTTCTTC. Translation: CASSWGLAGYNEQFF.

This clone was observed once. The gene calls are TRBV4-1 and TRBJ2-7; 11 nucleotides agree with TRBD2. Losses at the gene ends were 1 base for V and 3 bases for J; bases not matched to a gene: 2. CDR1 and CDR2 from the germline V gene are MGHRA and YSYEKL. This CDR3 region has 15 residues. This CDR3 reads CASSQASGGLYEQYF. The CDR3 DNA is TGCGCCAGCAGCCAAGCTAGCGGGGGGCTCTACGAGCAGTACTTC.